Listed here are 19 T cell receptor beta chains from one sample, sequenced in a study of CD8 T cells in ankylosing spondylitis. General study results and limits: Within ankylosing spondylitis blood, a TCR beta motif made up of roughly eight highly homologous variants appeared to be characteristic.

For these TCRs, the target antigens are not known. TCRdb called the 5' RACE reads again in MiXCR, with one record for every CDR3 protein. The sample contains about 800,000 distinct CDR3 sequences, approximately 12% of which appear only once. Sequencing was performed on blood, either unsorted or a sorted T cell fraction (not recorded which). The receptors here all came from a male donor with ankylosing spondylitis.

The genes are TRBV30 and TRBJ2-7; TRBD2 matches at 10 bases. CDR1 and CDR2 (germline): GTSNPN, SVGIG (reference sequence). Trimming took 2 bases from V and 8 from J; bases not matched to a gene: 12. CDR3 size: 15 residues. The CDR3 loop reads CAWSPPEAGGPKQYF. In DNA, the CDR3 is TGTGCCTGGAGTCCCCCGGAAGCGGGAGGGCCGAAGCAGTACTTC.

This clonotype was detected a few times. The V call is TRBV28, the J call TRBJ2-1; TRBD1 matches 9 bases. The trim removed 6 bases at V and 7 bases at J, leaving 10 bases unmatched. The CDR3 spans 15 residues. Germline V gene lookup returns CDR1 MDHEN and CDR2 SYDVKM. The CDR3 nucleotides read TGTGCCAGCAGACCCCTGGGACAGGGAATAAATGAGCAGTTCTTC. This encodes CASRPLGQGINEQFF.

The CDR3 is CASSQVNSDYGYTF. The CDR3 region has the DNA TGTGCCAGCAGCCAAGTCAACAGCGACTATGGCTACACCTTC. The chain combines TRBV4-2 with TRBJ1-2; no firm D call. CDR3 length: 14 amino acids. Deletions cut 1 base from V and 3 bases from J, with 9 bases between. CDR1 LGHNA and CDR2 YNFKEQ come from the germline V gene.

The chain combines TRBV12-3 or TRBV12-4 with TRBJ1-5; unclear D gene. With 6 bases removed from V and 2 bases from J, the gap between germline ends came to 8 bases. The CDR3 has 13 amino acids. The DNA of the CDR3 is TGTGCCAGCAGATCCACCGGCAATCAGCCCCAGCATTTT. It codes for CASRSTGNQPQHF.

There are many counts of this clonotype. The chain employs TRBV12-3 or TRBV12-4 and TRBJ1-1, with 7 bases identical to TRBD1. The CDR3 runs 14 residues. Trimming cost V 4 bases and J 10 bases; bases outside gene matches: 12. CDR3 sequence (DNA): TGTGCCAGCAGTTCGGGACAGCTACTCGGGTTAGCTTTCTTT. This encodes CASSSGQLLGLAFF.

V and J are TRBV6-6 and TRBJ1-1, with a possible D match to TRBD1 (5 bases). The V and J ends lost 2 bases and 6 bases respectively, with 10 bases between them. This CDR3 contains 13 residues. From germline, CDR1 is MNHNY and CDR2 SVGAGI (reference sequence). The CDR3 DNA is TGTGCCAGCAGTTACACCCAGGGACCTGAAGCTTTCTTT. Translated: CASSYTQGPEAFF.

V and J are TRBV13 and TRBJ1-2, with unresolved D. V shed 5 bases and J shed 4 bases, with 14 bases lying between them. Germline V gene data show CDR1 as PRHDT and CDR2 as FYEKMQ (reference sequence). The CDR3 length is 14 residues. The CDR3 sequence: CASSPTRRSYGYTF. CDR3 DNA: TGTGCCAGCAGCCCCACTCGCAGGAGCTATGGCTACACCTTC.

This clonotype was detected only a few times. The chain combines TRBV7-9 with TRBJ2-7; TRBD2 matches 9 bases. The CDR3 contains 15 residues. Looked up from germline, CDR1 is SEHNR and CDR2 is FQNEAQ (reference sequence). The trim removed 8 bases at V and 0 bases at J, leaving 8 bases unmatched. DNA for the CDR3: TGTGCCAGCTCCAGAGCGGGACTAGCCTCCTACGAGCAGTACTTC. Residues: CASSRAGLASYEQYF.

In its sample, this clonotype was seen many times. The V call is TRBV29-1, the J call TRBJ2-7; 10 bases are a match to TRBD1. The CDR3 runs to 15 residues. Looked up from germline, CDR1 is SQVTM and CDR2 is ANQGSEA. V trimming: 4 bases; J trimming: 4 bases; junction bases outside the gene matches: 10. In DNA form, the CDR3 reads TGCAGCGTTGTGTATGTGGGGGACAGGGGTTACGAGCAGTACTTC. Protein: CSVVYVGDRGYEQYF.

V gene TRBV5-1 combines with J gene TRBJ1-6; D gene uncertain. Germline V CDR1 and CDR2: SGHRS, YFSETQ. The V gene lost 0 bases and the J gene lost 7 bases, with 11 bases spanning the gap. The CDR3 is made up of 15 amino acids. The CDR3 loop is CASSLDQETNSPLHF. DNA of the CDR3: TGCGCCAGCAGCTTGGACCAGGAGACAAATTCACCCCTCCACTTT.

Many counts were recorded for this clonotype. The gene calls are TRBV5-1 and TRBJ2-7; 7 bases align to TRBD1. Trimming removed 1 base from V and 7 bases from J; junction bases left unmatched: 8. The CDR3 sequence is 14 residues long. Germline V CDR1 and CDR2: SGHRS, YFSETQ. The CDR3 spells CASSLPPTGNEQYF. CDR3 in DNA: TGCGCCAGCAGCTTGCCCCCGACAGGGAATGAGCAGTACTTC.

Many counts were recorded for this clonotype. The J gene is TRBJ1-1, the V gene TRBV12-3 or TRBV12-4; the D is unclear. V was shortened by 2 bases and J by 4 bases, with 5 bases between the two germline ends. This CDR3 region has 12 residues. DNA for the CDR3: TGTGCCAGCAGTTTAACAGCCACTGAAGCTTTCTTT. Its protein product is CASSLTATEAFF.

V is TRBV20-1 and J is TRBJ2-7; D is possibly TRBD2 (6 bases). The germline V gene has CDR1 DFQATT and CDR2 SNEGSKA (reference sequence). With 2 bases removed from V and 3 bases from J, the gap between germline ends came to 11 bases. This CDR3 comprises 13 residues. CDR3: CSARKLAGYEQYF. CDR3 DNA sequence: TGCAGTGCTAGAAAACTAGCTGGCTACGAGCAGTACTTC.

This clonotype was counted only a few times. V gene TRBV27 combines with J gene TRBJ2-1, with a possible D match to TRBD2 (6 bases). In germline, CDR1 is MNHEY, CDR2 SMNVEV (reference sequence). Trimming left V 7 bases short and J 2 bases short, with 18 bases between. CDR3 length equals 16 residues. The CDR3 loop is CASTQRVGEAYNEQFF. CDR3 in DNA: TGTGCCAGCACCCAAAGGGTAGGGGAGGCCTACAATGAGCAGTTCTTC.

This chain's CDR3 is CASSSRGGVARSSYNEQFF. CDR3 in DNA: TGCGCCAGCAGCTCCAGGGGAGGAGTGGCTCGGAGCTCCTACAATGAGCAGTTCTTC. This sequence joins TRBV5-1 and TRBJ2-1; perhaps D is TRBD1 or TRBD2 (6 bases each). V was cut by 3 bases and J by 0 bases, with 22 bases left in between. The germline V gene encodes CDR1 SGHRS and CDR2 YFSETQ. The length of the CDR3 is 19 residues.

This sequence joins TRBV6-1 and TRBJ1-4, with a possible D match to TRBD1 (6 bases). This CDR3 has 15 amino acids. Germline V gene sequence: CDR1 MNHNS, CDR2 SASEGT. With 5 bases removed from V and 4 bases from J, the gap between germline ends came to 14 bases. This CDR3 is CASSRNRALNEKLFF. In DNA form, the CDR3 reads TGTGCCAGCAGTAGAAACAGGGCTCTTAATGAAAAACTGTTTTTT.

This clonotype was observed a handful of times. This sequence joins TRBV7-9 and TRBJ2-5; 11 bases map to TRBD2. CDR3 size: 15 residues. Trimming cost V 1 base and J 4 bases; bases outside gene matches: 2. Germline V gene data show CDR1 as SEHNR and CDR2 as FQNEAQ (reference sequence). CDR3 sequence: CASSLGLAGLETQYF. The DNA of the CDR3 is TGTGCCAGCAGCTTAGGACTAGCGGGACTAGAGACCCAGTACTTC.

This clonotype has only a few counts. V and J are TRBV10-3 and TRBJ2-1; D may correspond to TRBD1 or TRBD2 (7 bases each). Trimming shortened V by 4 bases and J by 5 bases, and 21 bases separated the two germline ends. CDR1 and CDR2 from the germline V gene are ENHRY and SYGVKD. The CDR3 extends over 17 amino acids. The CDR3 sequence is CAISAHSGGERDNEQFF. The CDR3 DNA follows: TGTGCCATCAGTGCCCATTCAGGGGGGGAGAGGGACAATGAGCAGTTCTTC.

J is TRBJ2-3 and V is TRBV9; D is unresolved. Looked up from germline, CDR1 is SGDLS and CDR2 is YYNGEE. V gave up 3 bases and J gave up 7 bases, with 21 bases separating them. The CDR3 has 16 residues. The CDR3 coding sequence is TGTGCCAGCAGCGCCGGCGGTAGCCCTCAGACACATACGCAGTATTTT. Encoded protein: CASSAGGSPQTHTQYF.